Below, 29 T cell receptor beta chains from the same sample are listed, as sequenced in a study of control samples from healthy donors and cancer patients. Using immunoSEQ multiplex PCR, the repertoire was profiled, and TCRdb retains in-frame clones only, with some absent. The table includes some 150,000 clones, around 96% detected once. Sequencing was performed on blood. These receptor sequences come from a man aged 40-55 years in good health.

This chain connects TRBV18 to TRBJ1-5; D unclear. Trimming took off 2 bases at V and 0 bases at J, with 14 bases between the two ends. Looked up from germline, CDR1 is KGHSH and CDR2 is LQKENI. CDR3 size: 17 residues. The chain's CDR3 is CASSPVTVSLSNQPQHF. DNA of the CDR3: TGTGCCAGCTCACCAGTCACAGTATCTCTTAGCAATCAGCCCCAGCATTTT. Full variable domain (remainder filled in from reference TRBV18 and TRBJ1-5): NAGVMQNPRHLVRRRGQEARLRCSPMKGHSHVYWYRQLPEEGLKFMVYLQKENIIDESGMPKERFSAEFPKEGPSILRIQQVVRGDSAAYFCASSPVTVSLSNQPQHFGDGTRLSIL.

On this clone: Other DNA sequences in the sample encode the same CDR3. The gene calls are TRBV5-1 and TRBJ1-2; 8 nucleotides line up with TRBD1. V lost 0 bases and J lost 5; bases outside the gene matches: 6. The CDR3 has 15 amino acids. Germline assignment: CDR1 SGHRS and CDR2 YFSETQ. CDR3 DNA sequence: TGCGCCAGCAGCTTGGGAACAGGGGGGGCATATGGCTACACCTTC. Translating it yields CASSLGTGGAYGYTF.

Written as DNA, the CDR3 is TGTGCCAGCAGTCAGAACACTGAAGCTTTCTTT. This gives the protein CASSQNTEAFF. The rearrangement uses TRBV12-3 or TRBV12-4 and TRBJ1-1; D remains unclear. The CDR3 is made up of 11 amino acids. Between the trimmed V and J ends, which lost 5 bases and 1 base, there was a span of 2 bases.

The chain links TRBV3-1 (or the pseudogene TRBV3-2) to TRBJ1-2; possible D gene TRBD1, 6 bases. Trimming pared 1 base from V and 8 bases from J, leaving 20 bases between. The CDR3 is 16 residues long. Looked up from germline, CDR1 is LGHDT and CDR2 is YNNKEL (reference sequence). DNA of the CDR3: TGTGCCAGCAGCCAAGCTAACGCCCTAGGGGGAGGGGGCTACACCTTC. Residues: CASSQANALGGGGYTF.

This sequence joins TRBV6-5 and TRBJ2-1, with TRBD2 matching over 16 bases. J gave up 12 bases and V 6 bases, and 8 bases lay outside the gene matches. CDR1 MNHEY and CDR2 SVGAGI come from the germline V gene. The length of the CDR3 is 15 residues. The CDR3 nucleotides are TGTGCCAGCAGCCCCGGGACTAGCGGGGGGGACGGGCAGTTCTTC. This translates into CASSPGTSGGDGQFF.

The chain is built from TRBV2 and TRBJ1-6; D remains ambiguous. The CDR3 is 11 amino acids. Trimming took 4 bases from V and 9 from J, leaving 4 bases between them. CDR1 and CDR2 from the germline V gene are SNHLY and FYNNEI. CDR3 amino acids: CASSVGSPLHF. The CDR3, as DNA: TGTGCCAGCAGTGTTGGTTCACCCCTCCACTTT.

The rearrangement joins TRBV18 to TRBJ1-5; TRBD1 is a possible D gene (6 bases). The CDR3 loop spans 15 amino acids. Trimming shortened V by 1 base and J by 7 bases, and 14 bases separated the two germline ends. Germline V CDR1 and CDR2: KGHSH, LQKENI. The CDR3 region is CASSPQGGEGQPQHF. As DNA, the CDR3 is TGTGCCAGCTCACCACAGGGGGGTGAAGGACAGCCCCAGCATTTT.

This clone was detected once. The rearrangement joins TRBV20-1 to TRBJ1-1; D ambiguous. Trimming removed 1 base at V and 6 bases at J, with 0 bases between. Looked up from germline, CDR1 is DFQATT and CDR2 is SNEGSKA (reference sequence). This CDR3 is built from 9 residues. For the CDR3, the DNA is TGCAGTGCTAGAGCTGAAGCTTTCTTT. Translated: CSARAEAFF.

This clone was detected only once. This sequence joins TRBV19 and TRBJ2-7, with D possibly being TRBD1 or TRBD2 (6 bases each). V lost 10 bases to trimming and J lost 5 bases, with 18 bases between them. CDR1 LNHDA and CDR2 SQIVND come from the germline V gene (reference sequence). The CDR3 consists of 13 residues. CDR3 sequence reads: CATAPGAKNEQYF. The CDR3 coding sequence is TGTGCCACCGCCCCGGGGGCGAAGAACGAGCAGTACTTC.

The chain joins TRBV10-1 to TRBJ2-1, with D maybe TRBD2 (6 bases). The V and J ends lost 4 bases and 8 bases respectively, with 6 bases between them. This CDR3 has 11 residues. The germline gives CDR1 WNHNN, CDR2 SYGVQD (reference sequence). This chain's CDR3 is CASSGGDEQFF. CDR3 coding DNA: TGCGCCAGCAGTGGGGGGGATGAGCAGTTCTTC.

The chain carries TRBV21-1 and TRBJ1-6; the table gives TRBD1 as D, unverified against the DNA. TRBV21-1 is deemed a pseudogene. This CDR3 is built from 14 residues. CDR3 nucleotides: TGTGCCAGCAGCAAATTAGGGACAGGATCACCCCTCCACTTT. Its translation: CASSKLGTGSPLHF.

The CDR3 DNA is TGTGCCAGCAGCGCAGGGGCTGGCAATCAGCCCCAGCATTTT. It translates to CASSAGAGNQPQHF. This chain connects TRBV4-2 to TRBJ1-5, with D possibly being TRBD1 (6 bases). The V end lost 5 bases, the J end lost 2 bases, and 10 bases lay between the germline ends. Germline V lookup: CDR1 LGHNA, CDR2 YNFKEQ. This CDR3 contains 14 residues.

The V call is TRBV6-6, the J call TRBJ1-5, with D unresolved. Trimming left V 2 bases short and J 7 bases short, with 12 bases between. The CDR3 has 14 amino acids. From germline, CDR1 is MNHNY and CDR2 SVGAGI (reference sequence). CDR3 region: CASSYGSVAQPQHF. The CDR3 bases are TGTGCCAGCAGTTACGGGTCCGTAGCACAGCCCCAGCATTTT.

The CDR3 here is CAIRGPDRTSAYGYTF. The CDR3 nucleotides read TGTGCCATCAGGGGCCCGGACAGAACCTCAGCGTATGGCTACACCTTC. This chain connects TRBV10-3 to TRBJ1-2; the D gene is possibly TRBD1 (6 bases). This CDR3 is built from 16 residues. Trimming took 6 bases from V and 5 from J, leaving 22 bases between them. Germline V CDR1 and CDR2: ENHRY, SYGVKD.

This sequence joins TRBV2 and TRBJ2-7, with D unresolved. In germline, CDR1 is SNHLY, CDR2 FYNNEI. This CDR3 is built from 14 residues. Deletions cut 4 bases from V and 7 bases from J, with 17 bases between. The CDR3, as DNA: TGTGCCAGCAGTGTCCTAATTCAGACTGGGGAGCAGTACTTC. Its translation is CASSVLIQTGEQYF.

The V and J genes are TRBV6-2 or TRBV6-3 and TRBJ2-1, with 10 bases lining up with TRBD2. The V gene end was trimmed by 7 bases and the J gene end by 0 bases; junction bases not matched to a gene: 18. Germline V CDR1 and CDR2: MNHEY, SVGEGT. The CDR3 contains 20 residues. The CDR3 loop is CASTPRRVAGGPSSYNEQFF. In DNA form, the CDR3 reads TGTGCCAGCACCCCCCGGAGGGTAGCGGGGGGCCCTAGCTCCTACAATGAGCAGTTCTTC.

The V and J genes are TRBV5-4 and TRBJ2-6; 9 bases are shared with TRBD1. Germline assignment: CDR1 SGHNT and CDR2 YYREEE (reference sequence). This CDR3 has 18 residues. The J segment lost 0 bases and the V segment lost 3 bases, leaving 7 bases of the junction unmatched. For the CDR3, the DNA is TGTGCCAGCAGCTCAGGGGGACAGGGACCCTCTGGGGCCAACGTCCTGACTTTC. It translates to CASSSGGQGPSGANVLTF.

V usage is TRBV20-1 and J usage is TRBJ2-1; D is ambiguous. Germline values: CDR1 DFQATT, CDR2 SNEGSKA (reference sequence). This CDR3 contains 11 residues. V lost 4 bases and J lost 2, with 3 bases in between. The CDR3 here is CSATAYNEQFF. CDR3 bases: TGCAGTGCTACAGCCTACAATGAGCAGTTCTTC.

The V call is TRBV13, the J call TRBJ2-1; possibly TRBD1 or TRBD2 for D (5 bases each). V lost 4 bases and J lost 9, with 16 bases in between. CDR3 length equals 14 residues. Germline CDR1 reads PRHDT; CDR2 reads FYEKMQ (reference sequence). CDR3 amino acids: CASSWGPRQSEQFF. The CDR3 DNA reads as TGTGCCAGCAGCTGGGGACCGCGACAAAGTGAGCAGTTCTTC.

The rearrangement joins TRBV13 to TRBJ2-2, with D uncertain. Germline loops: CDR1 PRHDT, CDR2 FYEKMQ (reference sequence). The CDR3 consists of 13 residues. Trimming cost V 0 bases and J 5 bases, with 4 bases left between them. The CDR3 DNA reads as TGTGCCAGCAGCTTAGGGTCTACCGGGGAGCTGTTTTTT. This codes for CASSLGSTGELFF. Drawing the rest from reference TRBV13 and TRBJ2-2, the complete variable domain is AAGVIQSPRHLIKEKRETATLKCYPIPRHDTVYWYQQGPGQDPQFLISFYEKMQSDKGSIPDRFSAQQFSDYHSELNMSSLELGDSALYFCASSLGSTGELFFGEGSRLTVL.

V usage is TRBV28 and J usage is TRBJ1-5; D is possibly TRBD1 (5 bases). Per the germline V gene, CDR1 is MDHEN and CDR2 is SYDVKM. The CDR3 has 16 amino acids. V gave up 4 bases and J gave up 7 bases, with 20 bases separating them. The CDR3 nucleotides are TGTGCCAGCAGTTCCCAGGGACTCCGGAGGGGCCAGCCCCAGCATTTT. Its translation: CASSSQGLRRGQPQHF.

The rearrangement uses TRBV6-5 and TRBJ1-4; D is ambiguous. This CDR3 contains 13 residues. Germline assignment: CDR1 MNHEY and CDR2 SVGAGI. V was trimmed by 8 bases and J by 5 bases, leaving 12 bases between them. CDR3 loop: CASESGLNEKLFF. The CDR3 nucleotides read TGTGCCAGCGAGAGCGGGTTAAATGAAAAACTGTTTTTT.

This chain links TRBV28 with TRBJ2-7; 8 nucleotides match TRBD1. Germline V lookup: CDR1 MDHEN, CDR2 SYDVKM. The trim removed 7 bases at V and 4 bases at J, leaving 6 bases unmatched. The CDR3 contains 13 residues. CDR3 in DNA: TGTGCCAGCATTCGTACAGGGGGTTACGAGCAGTACTTC. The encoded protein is CASIRTGGYEQYF.

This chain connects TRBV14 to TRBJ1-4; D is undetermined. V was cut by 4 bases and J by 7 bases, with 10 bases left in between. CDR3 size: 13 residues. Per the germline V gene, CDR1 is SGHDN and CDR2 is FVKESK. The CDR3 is CASSRTWGEKLFF. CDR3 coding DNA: TGTGCCAGCAGCCGGACGTGGGGTGAAAAACTGTTTTTT.

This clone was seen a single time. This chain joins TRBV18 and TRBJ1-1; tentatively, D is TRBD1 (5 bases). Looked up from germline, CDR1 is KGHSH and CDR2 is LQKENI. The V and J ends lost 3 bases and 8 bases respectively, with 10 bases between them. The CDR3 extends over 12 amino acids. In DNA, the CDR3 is TGTGCCAGCTCACCGTCCAGGGCGGAAGCTTTCTTT. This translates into CASSPSRAEAFF.

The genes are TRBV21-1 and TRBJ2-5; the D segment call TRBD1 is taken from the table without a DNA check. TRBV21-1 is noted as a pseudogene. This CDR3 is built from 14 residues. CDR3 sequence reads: CASTTGTEQETQYF. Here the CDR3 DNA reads TGTGCCAGCACCACCGGGACAGAACAAGAGACCCAGTACTTC.

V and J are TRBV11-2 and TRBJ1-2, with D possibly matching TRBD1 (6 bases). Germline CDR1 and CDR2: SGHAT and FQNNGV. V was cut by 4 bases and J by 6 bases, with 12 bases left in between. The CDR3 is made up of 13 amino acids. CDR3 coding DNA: TGTGCCAGCAGCTCACGACAGGAACATGGCTACACCTTC. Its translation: CASSSRQEHGYTF. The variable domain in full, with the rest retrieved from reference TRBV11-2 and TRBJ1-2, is EAGVAQSPRYKIIEKRQSVAFWCNPISGHATLYWYQQILGQGPKLLIQFQNNGVVDDSQLPKDRFSAERLKGVDSTLKIQPAKLEDSAVYLCASSSRQEHGYTFGSGTRLTVV.

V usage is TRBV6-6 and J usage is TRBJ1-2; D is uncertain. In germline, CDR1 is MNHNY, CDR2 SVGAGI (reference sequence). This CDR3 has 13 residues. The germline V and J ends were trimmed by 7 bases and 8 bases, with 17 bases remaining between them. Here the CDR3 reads CASIDILGKGYTF. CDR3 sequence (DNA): TGTGCCAGCATCGACATCCTCGGGAAGGGCTACACCTTC.

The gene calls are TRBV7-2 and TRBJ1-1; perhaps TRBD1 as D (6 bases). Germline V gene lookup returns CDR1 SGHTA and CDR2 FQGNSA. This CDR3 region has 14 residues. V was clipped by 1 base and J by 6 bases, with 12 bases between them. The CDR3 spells CASSLEGGRAEAFF. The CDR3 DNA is TGTGCCAGCAGCTTAGAGGGGGGCCGGGCTGAAGCTTTCTTT.